A selection of T cell receptor beta chains follows, all from one sample in a study of CD8+ T cells in alopecia areata. Profiled with immunoSEQ multiplex PCR; TCRdb holds only in-frame clones, not every one. The sample has approximately 59,000 clones; approximately 43% are singletons. Source: CD8+ T cells sorted from blood, taken at week 0. The receptors stem from a human donor with alopecia areata. Each CDR3 is given with its conserved first and last residue. The D gene is left open where the match is weak. Rows give clone size only sometimes, using once, few, many, or a class for an expanded clone.

>NA|TRBJ2-3|TRBD2|TRBV27
CASSPVAGWTDTQYF
TGTGCCAGCAGTCCCGTAGCGGGATGGACAGATACGCAGTATTTT
>NA|TRBJ2-7|NA|TRBV19
CASMLGRDKYF
TGTGCCAGTATGCTTGGGAGGGACAAGTACTTC
>NA|TRBJ2-1|NA|TRBV29-1
CSVDSTRSEQFF
TGCAGCGTTGATTCGACTAGAAGTGAGCAGTTCTTC
>NA|TRBJ2-1|TRBD1|TRBV11-2
CASSLGTGGNEQFF
TGTGCCAGCAGCTTAGGGACAGGGGGCAATGAGCAGTTCTTC
>once|TRBJ2-5|NA|TRBV25-1
CASSEYKGGSSGTQYF
TGTGCCAGCAGTGAATATAAGGGGGGTTCCTCGGGGACCCAGTACTTC
>many|TRBJ2-4|NA|TRBV6-1
CASSEAGRKNIQYF
TGTGCCAGCAGTGAAGCCGGGCGCAAAAACATTCAGTACTTC
>NA|TRBJ2-7|NA|TRBV5-6
CASSLVQPSYEQYF
TGTGCCAGCAGCTTGGTGCAGCCCTCCTACGAGCAGTACTTC
>NA|TRBJ2-7|TRBD2|TRBV7-2
CASSFLSGRGYEQYF
TGTGCCAGCAGCTTCCTTAGCGGGAGGGGCTACGAGCAGTACTTC
>NA|TRBJ2-2|TRBD2|TRBV7-8
CASSLTSGRASGELFF
TGTGCCAGCAGCTTAACTAGCGGGAGGGCCAGCGGGGAGCTGTTTTTT
>NA|TRBJ2-7|NA|TRBV19
CASYEQYF
TGCGCGAGCTACGAGCAGTACTTC
>NA|TRBJ2-1|TRBD1|TRBV2
CASSEYRGRNEQFF
TGTGCCAGCAGTGAGTACAGGGGTCGCAATGAGCAGTTCTTC
>NA|TRBJ2-1|NA|TRBV29-1
CSVEEYGNSYNEQFF
TGCAGCGTTGAAGAGTACGGGAACTCCTACAATGAGCAGTTCTTC
>NA|TRBJ2-1|NA|TRBV6-1
CASSGLYNEQFF
TGTGCCAGCTCTGGTCTTTACAATGAGCAGTTCTTC
>few|TRBJ2-5|NA|TRBV6-5
CASSYLRQETQYF
TGTGCCAGCAGTTACCTACGGCAAGAGACCCAGTACTTC
>NA|TRBJ2-3|TRBD2|TRBV7-8
CASSSRLASPGDTQYF
TGTGCCAGCAGCTCCCGACTAGCGTCGCCGGGCGATACGCAGTATTTT